What follows are 14 T cell receptor beta chains derived from one specimen sequenced in a study of CD8 T cells in Susac syndrome. Random hexamers primed reverse transcription of about 0.5 to 1 ug RNA. TCRdb recomputed calls from the immunoSEQ multiplex PCR reads with MiXCR, one row per CDR3 protein. The sample lists 180,000 or so distinct CDR3 sequences, approximately 96% occurring once. The sample consisted of CD4+ T cells from PBMCs. All receptors derive from a human donor with multiple sclerosis.

This clonotype was seen only once. The chain links TRBV2 to TRBJ2-1, with 9 nucleotides matching TRBD1. The CDR3 has 15 residues. J was trimmed by 7 bases and V by 6 bases; bases with no gene match: 10. CDR1 SNHLY and CDR2 FYNNEI come from the germline V gene. DNA of the CDR3: TGTGCCAGCAGAGCCGGGACAGGGTCTGTGAATGAGCAGTTCTTC. Residues: CASRAGTGSVNEQFF.

The chain employs TRBV27 and TRBJ1-1; D is unresolved. Germline V gives CDR1 MNHEY, CDR2 SMNVEV (reference sequence). This CDR3 region has 9 residues. With 9 bases removed from V and 4 bases from J, the gap between germline ends came to 3 bases. The CDR3 region is CASRTEAFF. The CDR3 DNA reads as TGTGCCAGTCGCACTGAAGCTTTCTTT.

The genes are TRBV20-1 and TRBJ2-7; D ambiguous. Trimming cost V 7 bases and J 4 bases, with 11 bases left between them. CDR1 DFQATT and CDR2 SNEGSKA come from the germline V gene (reference sequence). The CDR3 spans 11 residues. The CDR3 DNA follows: TGCAGTGTCTCCGGATGGTACGAGCAGTACTTC. It specifies CSVSGWYEQYF.

V gene TRBV10-3 combines with J gene TRBJ1-2; no clear D. The ends were cut back, 2 bases at V and 6 bases at J, with 7 bases in the middle. Looked up from germline, CDR1 is ENHRY and CDR2 is SYGVKD. The CDR3 totals 12 residues. The CDR3 reads CAISERDNGYTF. The CDR3, as DNA: TGTGCCATCAGTGAGAGAGATAATGGCTACACCTTC.

The chain links TRBV14 to TRBJ2-7; weak D call: TRBD2 (5 bases). The CDR3 covers 17 residues. Germline CDR1 is SGHDN and CDR2 is FVKESK. The V end was cut by 0 bases, the J end by 7 bases, with 22 bases between. DNA of the CDR3: TGTGCCAGCAGCCAAGATTCAGGACGTATCCTCGGCGGGGAGCAGTACTTC. This sequence encodes CASSQDSGRILGGEQYF. The whole variable domain, filled in from reference TRBV14 and TRBJ2-7, reads EAGVTQFPSHSVIEKGQTVTLRCDPISGHDNLYWYRRVMGKEIKFLLHFVKESKQDESGMPNNRFLAERTGGTYSTLKVQPAELEDSGVYFCASSQDSGRILGGEQYFGPGTRLTVT.

The V gene is TRBV5-4, the J gene TRBJ2-3, with D perhaps TRBD2 (6 bases). This CDR3 spans 14 amino acids. Germline assignment: CDR1 SGHNT and CDR2 YYREEE (reference sequence). Trimming cost V 4 bases and J 4 bases, with 13 bases left between them. In DNA, the CDR3 is TGTGCCAGCAGCATGGAGGGGCCATCAGATACGCAGTATTTT. This sequence encodes CASSMEGPSDTQYF.

The chain joins TRBV7-9 to TRBJ2-1; 9 nucleotides match TRBD1. V was pared by 2 bases and J by 6 bases, with 5 bases of the junction left unmatched. The CDR3 sequence is 15 residues long. CDR1 and CDR2 (germline): SEHNR, FQNEAQ (reference sequence). CDR3 nucleotides: TGTGCCAGCAGCTTAACAGGGGGCCAATCCAATGAGCAGTTCTTC. Its protein product is CASSLTGGQSNEQFF.

This clonotype occurred once. V gene TRBV3-1 combines with J gene TRBJ1-5, with D hard to call. V lost 3 bases and J lost 2, with 11 bases in between. The V gene's germline CDR1 is LGHDT and CDR2 YNNKEL (reference sequence). This CDR3 spans 15 amino acids. The CDR3 sequence: CASSHTHRRNQPQHF. In DNA form, the CDR3 reads TGTGCCAGCAGCCACACACACAGACGCAATCAGCCCCAGCATTTT. The variable domain in full, completed from reference TRBV3-1 and TRBJ1-5, reads DTAVSQTPKYLVTQMGNDKSIKCEQNLGHDTMYWYKQDSKKFLKIMFSYNNKELIINETVPNRFSPKSPDKAHLNLHINSLELGDSAVYFCASSHTHRRNQPQHFGDGTRLSIL.

The DNA for the CDR3 is TGTGCCAGCAGCCCTGACAGGGGGGAAAATGAAAAACTGTTTTTT. This sequence encodes CASSPDRGENEKLFF. The chain combines TRBV12-3 or TRBV12-4 with TRBJ1-4, with TRBD1 matching 9 bases. Germline trimming cut 6 bases from V and 5 bases from J; bases unmatched to any gene: 7. The CDR3 is made up of 15 amino acids.

The rearrangement joins TRBV29-1 to TRBJ1-2; TRBD1 matches at 10 bases. V shed 4 bases and J 5 bases; nucleotides not matched to a gene: 4. CDR1 and CDR2 from the germline V gene are SQVTM and ANQGSEA. The CDR3 runs 13 residues. CDR3 sequence reads: CSVGGQGRYGYTF. The CDR3 DNA is TGCAGCGTTGGGGGACAGGGGAGATATGGCTACACCTTC.

V is TRBV15 and J is TRBJ2-3, with D uncertain. Germline CDR1 reads LNHNV; CDR2 reads YYDKDF (reference sequence). The CDR3 covers 13 residues. The V gene lost 0 bases and the J gene lost 5 bases, with 6 bases spanning the gap. CDR3 protein: CATSRDQGDTQYF. The CDR3 region has the DNA TGTGCCACCAGCAGAGACCAAGGAGATACGCAGTATTTT.

J is TRBJ1-3 and V is TRBV14; possibly TRBD1 for D (6 bases). V lost 4 bases and J 0 bases, leaving 13 bases between the germline ends. Germline V gene data show CDR1 as SGHDN and CDR2 as FVKESK. The CDR3 loop spans 16 amino acids. In DNA, the CDR3 is TGTGCCAGCAGCCTACAGGGAGGGGTCTCTGGAAACACCATATATTTT. This sequence encodes CASSLQGGVSGNTIYF.

The chain has TRBV2 and TRBJ1-1; D gene uncertain. The CDR3 is 14 amino acids. Germline V gene data show CDR1 as SNHLY and CDR2 as FYNNEI. V lost 4 bases and J 1 base, leaving 10 bases between the germline ends. CDR3 in DNA: TGTGCCAGCAGTGGGTACAGACCGAACACTGAAGCTTTCTTT. Amino acid sequence: CASSGYRPNTEAFF.

This clonotype was counted once. The chain has TRBV12-3 or TRBV12-4 and TRBJ2-7; 8 positions match TRBD2. Trimming removed 3 bases from V and 6 bases from J; junction bases left unmatched: 1. This CDR3 comprises 12 residues. The CDR3 DNA is TGTGCCAGCAGTTTTAGCGGGGTCGAGCAGTACTTC. Amino acids: CASSFSGVEQYF.